These 6 T cell receptor beta chains came from one sample sequenced in a study of vaccination and CD4 T cells after COVID-19 (dated by TCRdb to the early 2020s). Library method: PCR. Sequencing took place on an Illumina iSeq 100. DNA from cultured CD4+ T cells was subjected to TCR sequencing with the Oncomine TCR Beta short-read assay at the Johns Hopkins FTIC core. The raw public data were reprocessed by TCRdb itself: fastp quality trimming at Q25, MiXCR clonotype calling, in-frame beta chains only. Rows with a matching CDR3 protein are joined into one entry that keeps the most common DNA and genes. The sample profile shows roughly 20,000 distinct CDR3 sequences; 46% of them were found once. The top ten constitute roughly 3.1% of the sample. This specimen's treatment or condition label, per the study, means: roughly ten-day PBMC culture with coronavirus spike peptide pools or control peptides (ViraFEST assay).

These receptors lack a known antigen. Specimen: CD4+ T cells from blood, cultured in vitro, collected after SARS-CoV-2 vaccination. The receptors shown here come from a human donor who had recovered from COVID-19.

The chain recombines TRBV20-1 with TRBJ1-5, with D tentatively TRBD1 (5 bases). The CDR3 is made up of 13 amino acids. Trimming took off 7 bases at V and 3 bases at J, with 13 bases between the two ends. In germline, CDR1 is DFQATT, CDR2 SNEGSKA (reference sequence). This CDR3 reads CSVGRENNQPQHF. The CDR3 region has the DNA TGCAGTGTCGGCAGGGAGAACAATCAGCCCCAGCATTTT.

This clonotype is a singleton in its sample. The chain is built from TRBV7-8 and TRBJ2-5, with 7 bases lining up with TRBD2. The length of the CDR3 is 15 residues. V dropped 5 bases and J dropped 5; count of bases not matched to a gene: 11. Germline V CDR1 and CDR2: SGHVS, FQNEAQ. CDR3 in amino acids: CASSPSGTTTETQYF. The DNA of the CDR3 is TGTGCCAGCAGCCCATCCGGGACTACGACGGAGACCCAGTACTTC.

This chain connects TRBV20-1 to TRBJ1-1, with TRBD1 identical over 8 bases. J was trimmed by 2 bases and V by 3 bases; bases with no gene match: 8. CDR3 size: 15 residues. Germline CDR1 and CDR2: DFQATT and SNEGSKA (reference sequence). For the CDR3, the DNA is TGCAGTGCTAGTACCTCAGGGGGCTTCAACACTGAAGCTTTCTTT. Protein sequence: CSASTSGGFNTEAFF.

The chain couples TRBV28 to TRBJ2-7; D possibly corresponds to TRBD2 (6 bases). Deletions cut 4 bases from V and 2 bases from J, with 9 bases between. Germline V CDR1 and CDR2: MDHEN, SYDVKM. The CDR3 has 13 residues. The CDR3: CASSSAGPYEQYF. CDR3 in DNA: TGTGCCAGCAGTTCCGCGGGGCCCTACGAGCAGTACTTC.

This clonotype was detected a few times. The rearrangement links TRBV15 to TRBJ2-7; the match to TRBD1 covers 9 bases. Per germline, CDR1 LNHNV and CDR2 YYDKDF (reference sequence). The CDR3 is 15 residues long. V gave up 0 bases and J gave up 6 bases; unmatched junction bases: 6. CDR3 DNA: TGTGCCACCAGCAGAGATAGGGGACAGGGAAGCGAGCAGTACTTC. This translates into CATSRDRGQGSEQYF.

This clonotype was picked up a small number of times. The chain has TRBV19 and TRBJ1-2; no clear D. Germline V gene data show CDR1 as LNHDA and CDR2 as SQIVND (reference sequence). This CDR3 contains 12 residues. The V gene lost 5 bases and the J gene lost 7 bases, with 11 bases spanning the gap. The CDR3 protein is CASSAPSGGYTF. As DNA, the CDR3 is TGTGCCAGTAGTGCTCCGTCAGGTGGCTACACCTTC.